The present T cell receptor beta chain was sequenced within a study of vaccination and CD4 T cells after COVID-19. Sequencing of DNA taken from cultured CD4+ T cells relied on the Oncomine TCR Beta short-read assay. Genomic DNA was taken out of cultured CD4+ T cells by extraction. Using its own MiXCR run on the PCR reads, TCRdb lists one record per CDR3 protein. This sample has some 15,000 distinct CDR3 sequences, with about four fifths found just once. Trimming cost V 3 bases and J 5 bases, with 22 bases left between them. The CDR3 contains 17 residues. Germline CDR1 and CDR2: WSHSY and SAAADI. Treatment defined: approximately 11-day PBMC culture with coronavirus spike peptide pools or control peptides (ViraFEST assay). Peptide pools at approximately 11 ug/ml and IL-2 at 8.5 to 10 IU/ml were added to cultures of 1.8 million or so PBMCs per well. Remarks on this clonotype: Its antigen is as yet unknown.

The TCR was taken from a human donor who received a COVID-19 vaccine. Sequencing used CD4+ T cells from blood, cultured in vitro, obtained after SARS-CoV-2 vaccination. The chain links TRBV10-2 to TRBJ1-1; TRBD1 might be the D (5 bases). CDR3 sequence reads: CASSELDPGREGTEAFF. The CDR3 DNA is TGCGCCAGCAGTGAATTAGATCCAGGGAGAGAGGGTACTGAAGCTTTCTTT.